Detailed here is one T cell receptor beta chain. Its antigen is undetermined. Trimming removed 4 bases from V and 1 base from J, with 10 bases in between. The germline CDR1 and CDR2 sequences are SGHDN and FVKESK. The CDR3 loop spans 14 amino acids. This entry is derived from a study of T cell responses to AZD1222 COVID-19 vaccine. Sequencing was performed with immunoSEQ multiplex PCR; in TCRdb, only in-frame clones are kept and a portion is missing. The table records under 150,000 clones, approximately 83% of them present only once. Findings of the study overall: Unmutated variant regions reportedly attract nearly half of all spike-specific TCRs. Samples come after the peak T cell response, not at day 14. Distributed over spike, vaccine-associated CD4 TCRs predominated at 160-218 and 743-854. Females made up more of the donors, who were largely white British, and clonal diversity may have come out too low.

This TCR derives from an adult in good health. The specimen was peripheral blood, collected on day 0 of MenACWY control vaccination. The rearrangement joins TRBV14 to TRBJ1-1; D unresolved. The CDR3 nucleotides are TGTGCCAGCAGCCGCGCACTTCAGAACACTGAAGCTTTCTTT. It yields the protein CASSRALQNTEAFF.